Given below is one T cell receptor beta chain in context. The protocol was immunoSEQ multiplex PCR, while the TCRdb copy is restricted to in-frame clones and leaves out a portion. The sample lists fewer than 250,000 clones, about nine tenths occurring once. The data are from a study of blood T cell repertoires in COVID-19. Source material: peripheral blood. The TCR originated in a man between 45 and 60 years old with COVID-19, enrolled during active disease.

CDR3: CASSRTPGQGPLGANVLTF. The CDR3, as DNA: TGTGCCAGCAGCCGGACCCCGGGACAGGGCCCTCTGGGGGCCAACGTCCTGACTTTC. V and J are TRBV7-3 and TRBJ2-6, with 9 positions matching TRBD1. Trimming at V came to 5 bases and at J to 4 bases, leaving 15 bases not matched to a gene. This CDR3 comprises 19 residues. Germline values: CDR1 SGHTA, CDR2 FQGTGA.